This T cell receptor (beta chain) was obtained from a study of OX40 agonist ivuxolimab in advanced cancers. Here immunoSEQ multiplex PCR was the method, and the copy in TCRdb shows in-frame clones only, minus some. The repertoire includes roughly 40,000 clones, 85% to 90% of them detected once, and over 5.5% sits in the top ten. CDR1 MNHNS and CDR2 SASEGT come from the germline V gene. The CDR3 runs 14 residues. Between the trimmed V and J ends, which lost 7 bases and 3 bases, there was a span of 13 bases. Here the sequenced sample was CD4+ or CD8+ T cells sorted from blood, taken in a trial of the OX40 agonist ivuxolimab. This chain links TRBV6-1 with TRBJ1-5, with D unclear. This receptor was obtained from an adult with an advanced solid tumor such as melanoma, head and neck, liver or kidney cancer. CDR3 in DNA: TGTGCCAGCAAAGACGAACAACTCAATCAGCCCCAGCATTTT. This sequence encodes CASKDEQLNQPQHF.